One sample yielded the 23 T cell receptor beta chains listed below, sequenced in a study of shared clonotypes between healthy human individuals. Method: immunoSEQ multiplex PCR; TCRdb's copy keeps in-frame clones and lacks some. The table records 950,000 to 1,100,000 clones, around 78% of them present only once. The source material was memory CD4+ T cells from PBMCs. Stated subset: CD45RA-negative fraction. The receptors come from a young man in good health. Some clones in this sample may be carry-over from other donors' samples.

CDR3 DNA sequence: TGTGCCAGCACCATGGACAGTGTGCGGGAGCAGTACTTC. Encoded protein: CASTMDSVREQYF. This sequence joins TRBV2 and TRBJ2-7; a weak D match, TRBD1 (6 bases). The CDR3 spans 13 residues. V was pared by 7 bases and J by 7 bases, with 17 bases between. Germline CDR1 reads SNHLY; CDR2 reads FYNNEI.

On this clone itself: This clone may be a read error of a much larger clone one base away. The gene calls are TRBV7-9 and TRBJ1-2; unclear D gene. The CDR3 is 12 residues long. Trimming cost V 1 base and J 4 bases, with 4 bases left between them. Germline assignment: CDR1 SEHNR and CDR2 FQNEAQ (reference sequence). The CDR3 DNA is TGTGCCAGCAGCTTAGGACTCTATGGCTACACCTTC. Translating it yields CASSLGLYGYTF.

This clone was seen only once. The chain is built from TRBV29-1 and TRBJ1-2; weak D call: TRBD1 (5 bases). The CDR3 loop spans 13 amino acids. Germline CDR1 and CDR2: SQVTM and ANQGSEA. Trimming shortened V by 6 bases and J by 2 bases, and 13 bases separated the two germline ends. The CDR3 DNA reads TGCAGCGTCGGGGCCTTGGGGAACTATGGCTACACCTTC. This translates into CSVGALGNYGYTF.

This clone was counted a few times. This sequence joins TRBV6-6 and TRBJ1-5, with D possibly matching TRBD1 (6 bases). V lost 0 bases, J lost 6 bases, and 15 bases lay in between. Germline V gives CDR1 MNHNY, CDR2 SVGAGI (reference sequence). CDR3 length: 16 amino acids. The CDR3 DNA is TGTGCCAGCAGTTACTCCCCAAGGCAGGGGAGTCAGCCCCAGCATTTT. Protein product: CASSYSPRQGSQPQHF.

The chain joins TRBV25-1 to TRBJ1-2; a weak D match, TRBD1 (5 bases). In germline, CDR1 is MGHDK, CDR2 SYGVNS. V lost 6 bases and J 0 bases, leaving 11 bases between the germline ends. The CDR3 covers 14 residues. The CDR3 sequence is CASSVGGSNYGYTF. CDR3 in DNA: TGTGCCAGCAGCGTCGGGGGGTCTAACTATGGCTACACCTTC.

This rearrangement joins TRBV2 to TRBJ2-1, with a weak D call TRBD1 (5 bases). There are 15 residues in the CDR3. The germline CDR1 and CDR2 sequences are SNHLY and FYNNEI. Between the trimmed V and J ends, which lost 2 bases and 7 bases, there was a span of 15 bases. This chain's CDR3 is CASSELFPYRNEQFF. The CDR3 nucleotides read TGTGCCAGCAGTGAATTATTCCCCTACAGGAATGAGCAGTTCTTC. Complete variable domain (other parts from reference TRBV2 and TRBJ2-1): EPEVTQTPSHQVTQMGQEVILRCVPISNHLYFYWYRQILGQKVEFLVSFYNNEISEKSEIFDDQFSVERPDGSNFTLKIRSTKLEDSAMYFCASSELFPYRNEQFFGPGTRLTVL.

The chain couples TRBV2 to TRBJ1-5, with D possibly matching TRBD1 (5 bases). The CDR3 loop spans 14 amino acids. CDR1 SNHLY and CDR2 FYNNEI come from the germline V gene. Trimming stripped 8 bases from V and 7 bases from J, with 18 bases between. This chain's CDR3 is CASLGQAFGQPQHF. CDR3 coding DNA: TGTGCCAGCTTAGGACAAGCCTTCGGCCAGCCCCAGCATTTT.

The chain joins TRBV7-2 to TRBJ2-3; tentative D call: TRBD2 (5 bases). Trimming shortened V by 5 bases and J by 7 bases, and 16 bases separated the two germline ends. Germline values: CDR1 SGHTA, CDR2 FQGNSA. The CDR3 has 14 amino acids. The CDR3 DNA follows: TGTGCCAGCAGCCCAGCCCTAGCCTGGAATACGCAGTATTTT. This sequence encodes CASSPALAWNTQYF.

The chain uses TRBV5-1 and TRBJ2-3; possibly TRBD1 or TRBD2 for D (5 bases each). The germline V and J ends were trimmed by 3 bases and 3 bases, with 20 bases remaining between them. CDR1 and CDR2 from the germline V gene are SGHRS and YFSETQ. CDR3 length equals 17 residues. CDR3 nucleotides: TGCGCCAGCAGCTCCACCGTCCCCTCAGAGGGGACAGATACGCAGTATTTT. Translating it yields CASSSTVPSEGTDTQYF.

This chain links TRBV4-1 with TRBJ1-5; TRBD1 matches at 7 bases. The CDR3 is made up of 16 amino acids. Unmatched junction bases numbered 7, after V lost 3 bases and J lost 2 bases. Germline CDR1 reads MGHRA; CDR2 reads YSYEKL. The CDR3 coding sequence is TGCGCCAGCAGCCAGTACAGACAGGGTGGCAATCAGCCCCAGCATTTT. Translated, it gives CASSQYRQGGNQPQHF.

The rearrangement joins TRBV7-2 to TRBJ2-1; D gene ambiguous. The CDR3 totals 13 residues. Trimming removed 1 base at V and 8 bases at J, with 9 bases between. Looked up from germline, CDR1 is SGHTA and CDR2 is FQGNSA. The CDR3 bases are TGTGCCAGCAGCTTAGAAACCCCCGATGAGCAGTTCTTC. It yields the protein CASSLETPDEQFF.

The J gene is TRBJ2-3, the V gene TRBV30; D not certain. V was shortened by 4 bases and J by 4 bases, with 6 bases between the two germline ends. The CDR3 is made up of 11 amino acids. Looked up from germline, CDR1 is GTSNPN and CDR2 is SVGIG (reference sequence). The chain's CDR3 is CAWTVSDTQYF. The DNA for the CDR3 is TGTGCCTGGACGGTTTCAGATACGCAGTATTTT.

The table lists this clone with a few counts. Other DNA sequences of this sample code for an identical CDR3. V is TRBV7-3 and J is TRBJ2-2; D gene ambiguous. Per the germline V gene, CDR1 is SGHTA and CDR2 is FQGTGA. This CDR3 has 12 amino acids. Trimming removed 5 bases at V and 4 bases at J, with 5 bases between. In nucleotides, the CDR3 is TGTGCCAGCAGCCCTACCACCGGGGAGCTGTTTTTT. Translation gives CASSPTTGELFF.

The rearrangement joins TRBV7-9 to TRBJ2-1, with D tentatively TRBD1 (5 bases). Germline CDR1 reads SEHNR; CDR2 reads FQNEAQ (reference sequence). Trimming shortened V by 0 bases and J by 2 bases, and 17 bases separated the two germline ends. There are 18 residues in the CDR3. CDR3 bases: TGTGCCAGCAGCTTAGCGCGAGGACACCAGCTGACCTACAATGAGCAGTTCTTC. The encoded protein is CASSLARGHQLTYNEQFF.

J is TRBJ2-2 and V is TRBV29-1; maybe TRBD1 (6 bases). The CDR3 is 13 amino acids. Trimming left V 8 bases short and J 6 bases short, with 16 bases between. The V gene's germline CDR1 is SQVTM and CDR2 ANQGSEA. The CDR3 sequence is CSRGRQAPGELFF. CDR3 in DNA: TGCAGCCGTGGTCGACAGGCTCCCGGGGAGCTGTTTTTT.

The V and J genes are TRBV10-3 and TRBJ2-7; D possibly matches TRBD1 or TRBD2 (5 bases each). Germline lookup yields CDR1 ENHRY and CDR2 SYGVKD. V was cut by 6 bases and J by 2 bases, with 14 bases left in between. This CDR3 is 14 amino acids long. As DNA, the CDR3 is TGTGCCATCAGCTTAGGGGACGGAGCCTACGAGCAGTACTTC. This translates into CAISLGDGAYEQYF.

The chain links TRBV30 to TRBJ2-2, with D tentatively TRBD1 or TRBD2 (5 bases each). V lost 1 base, J lost 5 bases, and 5 bases lay in between. Per germline, CDR1 GTSNPN and CDR2 SVGIG (reference sequence). CDR3 size: 12 residues. The CDR3 loop is CAWSGGTGELFF. CDR3 nucleotide sequence: TGTGCCTGGAGTGGGGGGACCGGGGAGCTGTTTTTT.

The chain links TRBV30 to TRBJ2-2; D is perhaps TRBD2 (8 bases). The CDR3 runs 19 residues. V was pared by 3 bases and J by 5 bases, with 28 bases between. CDR1 and CDR2 (germline): GTSNPN, SVGIG (reference sequence). The CDR3 sequence is CAWSLREGQRGQRTGELFF. CDR3 coding DNA: TGTGCCTGGAGCTTAAGAGAGGGACAGCGGGGGCAGAGGACCGGGGAGCTGTTTTTT.

This chain connects TRBV5-8 to TRBJ2-2; D not resolved. Germline CDR1 and CDR2: SGHTS and YDEGEE. The CDR3 has 13 residues. Trimming took 0 bases from V and 6 from J, leaving 6 bases between them. The CDR3 here is CASSLGTAGELFF. Here the CDR3 DNA reads TGTGCCAGCAGCTTGGGTACAGCCGGGGAGCTGTTTTTT.

This clone has a handful of counts. The rearrangement uses TRBV7-9 and TRBJ1-1, with TRBD1 matching over 7 bases. The CDR3 runs 15 residues. Trimming cost V 1 base and J 8 bases; bases outside gene matches: 10. Germline CDR1 SEHNR, CDR2 FQNEAQ (reference sequence). The DNA for the CDR3 is TGTGCCAGCAGCTTAGAAGTAGGGGGCGGATCAGAAGCTTTCTTT. Translating it yields CASSLEVGGGSEAFF.

V gene TRBV4-2 combines with J gene TRBJ1-3; D is unresolved. V gave up 2 bases and J gave up 3 bases, with 11 bases separating them. CDR1 and CDR2 (germline): LGHNA, YNFKEQ. This CDR3 comprises 15 residues. CDR3 sequence: CASSQQVGVGNTIYF. In DNA form, the CDR3 reads TGTGCCAGCAGCCAACAAGTTGGAGTTGGAAACACCATATATTTT.

The CDR3 sequence: CASSPTLGGGTSGYEQYF. DNA of the CDR3: TGTGCCAGTAGTCCTACCCTTGGGGGGGGGACTAGCGGGTACGAGCAGTACTTC. V and J are TRBV19 and TRBJ2-7; TRBD2 agrees at 12 bases. The germline V gene has CDR1 LNHDA and CDR2 SQIVND (reference sequence). This CDR3 spans 18 amino acids. V was clipped by 5 bases and J by 4 bases; unmatched bases: 15.

This clone turned up a few times. The chain employs TRBV6-5 and TRBJ2-7; tentatively, D is TRBD1 (6 bases). Between the trimmed V and J ends, which lost 6 bases and 4 bases, there was a span of 13 bases. The CDR3 covers 13 residues. Germline V gives CDR1 MNHEY, CDR2 SVGAGI. This CDR3 reads CASSPPGQYEQYF. In DNA form, the CDR3 reads TGTGCCAGCAGCCCCCCCGGACAGTACGAGCAGTACTTC.